This passage covers 5 T cell receptor beta chains from one sample sequenced in a study of T cell repertoires in cytomegalovirus infection. In TCRdb, the reads were re-called with MiXCR into one record per CDR3 protein. The sample lists 250,000 to 300,000 distinct CDR3 sequences; less than 25% were seen once. Antigens of these TCRs are unknown. Sequencing used cultured PBMCs, obtained from culture after CMV antigen stimulation. The receptors shown here come from a human donor in good health (CMV status not recorded). Some clones in this sample may be carry-over from other donors' samples.

This clonotype was detected a few times. The J gene is TRBJ1-1, the V gene TRBV7-4, with a tentative D call TRBD1 (5 bases). The CDR3 spans 14 residues. Deletions cut 9 bases from V and 0 bases from J, with 14 bases between. Germline values: CDR1 SGHVT, CDR2 SQSDAQ. The CDR3 nucleotides are TGTGCCAGTCGGGGCCCAGGGCTGAACACTGAAGCTTTCTTT. Amino acids: CASRGPGLNTEAFF.

This clonotype was seen ten or more times. The chain uses TRBV7-2 and TRBJ2-7, with unresolved D. The CDR3 has 14 residues. The V and J ends lost 6 bases and 6 bases respectively, with 18 bases between them. Germline CDR1 SGHTA, CDR2 FQGNSA. CDR3 residues: CASSHTGGAGEQYF. The CDR3 DNA follows: TGTGCCAGCAGTCATACTGGCGGAGCTGGCGAGCAGTACTTC.

With regard to this clonotype: Sequence at one end of the junction differs from germline and may be a read error. The chain combines TRBV9 with TRBJ2-1; 14 bases match TRBD2. CDR1 SGDLS and CDR2 YYNGEE come from the germline V gene. The CDR3 contains 19 residues. CDR3 bases: TGTGCCAGCAGCACGCGACTAGCGGGAGGGACCGACTCCTACAGTGAGCAGTTCTTC. Encoded protein: CASSTRLAGGTDSYSEQFF.

This clonotype was detected only a few times. The CDR3 nucleotides read TGCAGTGCCCGCGGGGGGAGGGCCAATGAGCAGTACTTC. This translates into CSARGGRANEQYF. The chain recombines TRBV20-1 with TRBJ2-7; 8 bases match TRBD2. Trimming at V came to 6 bases and at J to 7 bases, leaving 11 bases not matched to a gene. The germline V gene encodes CDR1 DFQATT and CDR2 SNEGSKA (reference sequence). CDR3 length equals 13 residues.

This clonotype was recorded at least ten times. The chain joins TRBV6-1 to TRBJ2-1; 12 positions agree with TRBD2. Trimming removed 4 bases from V and 12 bases from J; junction bases left unmatched: 7. The CDR3 covers 14 residues. Germline V gene sequence: CDR1 MNHNS, CDR2 SASEGT. The CDR3 DNA follows: TGTGCCAGCAGTGGACTAGCGGGGGCCGCCGGGCAGTTCTTC. This codes for CASSGLAGAAGQFF.